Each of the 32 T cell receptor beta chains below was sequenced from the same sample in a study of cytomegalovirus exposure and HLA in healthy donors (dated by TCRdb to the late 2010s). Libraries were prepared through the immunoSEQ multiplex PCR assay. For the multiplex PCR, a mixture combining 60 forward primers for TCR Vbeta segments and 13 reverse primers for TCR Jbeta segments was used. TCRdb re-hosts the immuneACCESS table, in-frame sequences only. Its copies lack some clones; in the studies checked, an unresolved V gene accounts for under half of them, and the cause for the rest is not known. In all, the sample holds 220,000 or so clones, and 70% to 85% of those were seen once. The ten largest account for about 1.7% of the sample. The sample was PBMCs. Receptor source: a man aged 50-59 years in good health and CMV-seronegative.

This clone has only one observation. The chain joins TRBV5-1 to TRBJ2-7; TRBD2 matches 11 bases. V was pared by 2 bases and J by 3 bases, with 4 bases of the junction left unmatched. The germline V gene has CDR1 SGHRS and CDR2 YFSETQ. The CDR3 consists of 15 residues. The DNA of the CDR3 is TGCGCCAGCAGCTTCGCCGGGACTAGCGGCTACGAGCAGTACTTC. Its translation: CASSFAGTSGYEQYF.

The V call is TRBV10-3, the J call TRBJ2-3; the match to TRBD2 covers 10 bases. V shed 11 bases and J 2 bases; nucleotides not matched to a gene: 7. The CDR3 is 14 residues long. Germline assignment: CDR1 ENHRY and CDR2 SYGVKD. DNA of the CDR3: TGTGCCTCACGACTAGCGGGCATCACAGATACGCAGTATTTT. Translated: CASRLAGITDTQYF.

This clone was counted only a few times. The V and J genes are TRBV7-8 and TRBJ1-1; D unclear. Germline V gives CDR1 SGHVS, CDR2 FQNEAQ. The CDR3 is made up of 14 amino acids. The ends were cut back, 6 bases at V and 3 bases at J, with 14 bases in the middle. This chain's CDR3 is CASSQVGSDTEAFF. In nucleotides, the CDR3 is TGTGCCAGCAGTCAGGTGGGTTCGGACACTGAAGCTTTCTTT.

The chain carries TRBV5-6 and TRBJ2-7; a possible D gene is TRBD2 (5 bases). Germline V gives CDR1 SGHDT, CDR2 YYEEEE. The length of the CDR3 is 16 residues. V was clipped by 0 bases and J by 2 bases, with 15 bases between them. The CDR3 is CASSLGLGARAYEQYF. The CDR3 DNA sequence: TGTGCCAGCAGCTTGGGTCTCGGAGCGAGGGCCTACGAGCAGTACTTC.

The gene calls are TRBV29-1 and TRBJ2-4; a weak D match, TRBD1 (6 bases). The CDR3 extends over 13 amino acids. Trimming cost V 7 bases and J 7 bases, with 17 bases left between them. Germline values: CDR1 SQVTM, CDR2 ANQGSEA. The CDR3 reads CSGHIQGTNIQYF. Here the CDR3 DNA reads TGCAGCGGACACATACAGGGAACGAACATTCAGTACTTC.

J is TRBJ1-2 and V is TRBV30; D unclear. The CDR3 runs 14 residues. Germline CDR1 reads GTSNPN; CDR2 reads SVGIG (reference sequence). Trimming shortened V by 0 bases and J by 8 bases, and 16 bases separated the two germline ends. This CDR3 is CAWSVPEVQAGYTF. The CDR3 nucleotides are TGTGCCTGGAGTGTACCGGAGGTTCAGGCGGGCTACACCTTC.

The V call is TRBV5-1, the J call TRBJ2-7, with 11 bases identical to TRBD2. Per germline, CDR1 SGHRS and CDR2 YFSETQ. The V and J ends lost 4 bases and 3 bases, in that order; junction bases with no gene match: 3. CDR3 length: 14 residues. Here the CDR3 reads CASSVTSGSYEQYF. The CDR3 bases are TGCGCCAGCAGCGTTACTAGCGGGAGCTACGAGCAGTACTTC.

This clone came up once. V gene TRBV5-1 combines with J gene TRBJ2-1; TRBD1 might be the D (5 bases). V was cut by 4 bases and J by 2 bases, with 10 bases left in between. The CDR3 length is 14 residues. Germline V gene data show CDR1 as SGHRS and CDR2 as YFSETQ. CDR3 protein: CASSGRGTYNEQFF. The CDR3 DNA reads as TGCGCCAGCAGCGGAAGGGGAACCTACAATGAGCAGTTCTTC.

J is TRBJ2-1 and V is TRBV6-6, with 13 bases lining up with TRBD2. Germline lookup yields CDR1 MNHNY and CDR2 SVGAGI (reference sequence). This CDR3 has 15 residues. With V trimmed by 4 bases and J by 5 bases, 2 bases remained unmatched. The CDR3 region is CASSSTSGRNNEQFF. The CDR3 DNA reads TGTGCCAGCAGTTCGACTAGCGGGAGGAACAATGAGCAGTTCTTC.

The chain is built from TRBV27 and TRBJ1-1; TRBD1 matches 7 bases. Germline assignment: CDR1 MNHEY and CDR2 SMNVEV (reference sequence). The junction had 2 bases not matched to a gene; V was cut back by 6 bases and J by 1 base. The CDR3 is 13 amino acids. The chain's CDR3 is CASRTGPNTEAFF. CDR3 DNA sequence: TGTGCCAGCAGGACAGGGCCGAACACTGAAGCTTTCTTT.

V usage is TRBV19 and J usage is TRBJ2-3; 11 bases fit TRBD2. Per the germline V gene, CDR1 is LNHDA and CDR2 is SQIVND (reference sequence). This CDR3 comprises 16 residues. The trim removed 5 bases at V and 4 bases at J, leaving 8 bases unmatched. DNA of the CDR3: TGTGCCAGTAGTGAAACTAGCGGGAGTGGGTCAGATACGCAGTATTTT. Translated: CASSETSGSGSDTQYF.

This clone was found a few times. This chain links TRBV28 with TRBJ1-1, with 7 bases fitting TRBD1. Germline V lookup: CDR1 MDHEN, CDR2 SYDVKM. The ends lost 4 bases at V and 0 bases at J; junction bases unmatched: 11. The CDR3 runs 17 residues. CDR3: CASSSGQGGGMNTEAFF. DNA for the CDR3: TGTGCCAGCAGTTCCGGCCAGGGGGGAGGAATGAACACTGAAGCTTTCTTT.

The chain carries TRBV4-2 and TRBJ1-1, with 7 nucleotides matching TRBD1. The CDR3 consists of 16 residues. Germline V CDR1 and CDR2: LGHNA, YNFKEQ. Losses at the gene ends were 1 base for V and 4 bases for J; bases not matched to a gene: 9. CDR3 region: CASSQVEEGASTEAFF. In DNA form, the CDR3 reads TGTGCCAGCAGCCAAGTAGAGGAGGGGGCGAGCACTGAAGCTTTCTTT.

CDR3 DNA sequence: TGTGCCAGCAGCCGACAGGGAGGCGAGACCCAGTACTTC. Translation gives CASSRQGGETQYF. This chain connects TRBV9 to TRBJ2-5; possible D gene TRBD1, 7 bases. CDR3 size: 13 residues. Germline V lookup: CDR1 SGDLS, CDR2 YYNGEE. V was trimmed by 4 bases and J by 5 bases, leaving 12 bases between them.

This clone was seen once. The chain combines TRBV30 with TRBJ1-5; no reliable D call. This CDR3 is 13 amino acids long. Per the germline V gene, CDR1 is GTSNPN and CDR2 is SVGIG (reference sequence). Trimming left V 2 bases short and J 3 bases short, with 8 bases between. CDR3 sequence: CAWSKSSNQPQHF. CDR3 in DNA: TGTGCCTGGAGTAAAAGCTCCAATCAGCCCCAGCATTTT.

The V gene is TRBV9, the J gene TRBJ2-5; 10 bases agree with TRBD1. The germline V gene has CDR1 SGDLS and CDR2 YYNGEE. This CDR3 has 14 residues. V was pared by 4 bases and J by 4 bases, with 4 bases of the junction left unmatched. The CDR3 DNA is TGTGCCAGCAGCTTTCGACAGGGGGCAGAGACCCAGTACTTC. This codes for CASSFRQGAETQYF.

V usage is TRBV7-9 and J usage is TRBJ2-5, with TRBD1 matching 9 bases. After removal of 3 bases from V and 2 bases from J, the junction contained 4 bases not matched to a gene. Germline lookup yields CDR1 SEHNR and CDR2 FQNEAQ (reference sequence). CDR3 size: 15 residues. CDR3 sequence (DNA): TGTGCCAGCAGCTTCGCTGGGACAGGGCAAGAGACCCAGTACTTC. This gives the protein CASSFAGTGQETQYF.

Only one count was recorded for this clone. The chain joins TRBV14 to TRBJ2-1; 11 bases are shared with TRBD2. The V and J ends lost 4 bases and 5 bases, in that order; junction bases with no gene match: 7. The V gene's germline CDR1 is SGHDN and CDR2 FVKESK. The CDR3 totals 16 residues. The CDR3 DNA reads TGTGCCAGCAGCCCTCATAGCGGGAGGGGGAACAATGAGCAGTTCTTC. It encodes CASSPHSGRGNNEQFF. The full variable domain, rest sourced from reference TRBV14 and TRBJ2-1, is EAGVTQFPSHSVIEKGQTVTLRCDPISGHDNLYWYRRVMGKEIKFLLHFVKESKQDESGMPNNRFLAERTGGTYSTLKVQPAELEDSGVYFCASSPHSGRGNNEQFFGPGTRLTVL.

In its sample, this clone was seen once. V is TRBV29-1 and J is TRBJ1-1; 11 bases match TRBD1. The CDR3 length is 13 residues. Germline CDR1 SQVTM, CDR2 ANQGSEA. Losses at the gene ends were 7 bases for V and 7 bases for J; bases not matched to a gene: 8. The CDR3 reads CSAWTGGESEAFF. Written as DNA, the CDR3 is TGCAGCGCTTGGACAGGGGGCGAGAGTGAAGCTTTCTTT.

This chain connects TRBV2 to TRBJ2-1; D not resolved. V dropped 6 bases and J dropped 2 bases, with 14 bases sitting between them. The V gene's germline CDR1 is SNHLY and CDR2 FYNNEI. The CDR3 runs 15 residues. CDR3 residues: CASSTRAPAYNEQFF. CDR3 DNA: TGTGCCAGCAGCACCCGCGCCCCTGCCTACAATGAGCAGTTCTTC.

The CDR3 protein is CASSLGQTNYGYTF. For the CDR3, the DNA is TGTGCCAGCAGCTTGGGACAGACTAACTATGGCTACACCTTC. This chain uses TRBV9 with TRBJ1-2; 7 nucleotides align to TRBD1. The CDR3 has 14 residues. Germline loops: CDR1 SGDLS, CDR2 YYNGEE. The junction had 3 bases not matched to a gene; V was cut back by 4 bases and J by 0 bases. Based on the CDR3 plus reference TRBV9 and TRBJ1-2, the full variable domain is DSGVTQTPKHLITATGQRVTLRCSPRSGDLSVYWYQQSLDQGLQFLIQYYNGEERAKGNILERFSAQQFPDLHSELNLSSLELGDSALYFCASSLGQTNYGYTFGSGTRLTVV.

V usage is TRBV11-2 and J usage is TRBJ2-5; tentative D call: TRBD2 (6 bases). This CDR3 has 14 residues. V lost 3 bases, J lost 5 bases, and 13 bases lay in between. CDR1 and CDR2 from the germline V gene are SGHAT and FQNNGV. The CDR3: CASSFSSAGETQYF. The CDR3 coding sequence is TGTGCCAGCAGCTTTTCCAGCGCGGGGGAGACCCAGTACTTC.

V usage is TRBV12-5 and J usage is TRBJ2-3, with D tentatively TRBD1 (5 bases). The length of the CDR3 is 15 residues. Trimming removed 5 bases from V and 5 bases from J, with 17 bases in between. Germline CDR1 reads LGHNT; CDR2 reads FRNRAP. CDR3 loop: CASGPGPPRGDTQYF. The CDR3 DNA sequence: TGTGCTAGTGGTCCCGGGCCTCCAAGGGGAGATACGCAGTATTTT.

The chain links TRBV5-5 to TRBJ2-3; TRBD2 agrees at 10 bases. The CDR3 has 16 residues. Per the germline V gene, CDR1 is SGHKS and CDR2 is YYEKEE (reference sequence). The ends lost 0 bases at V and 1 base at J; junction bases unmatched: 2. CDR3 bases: TGTGCCAGCAGCTTGGATCTAGCGGGAGGCACAGATACGCAGTATTTT. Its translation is CASSLDLAGGTDTQYF.

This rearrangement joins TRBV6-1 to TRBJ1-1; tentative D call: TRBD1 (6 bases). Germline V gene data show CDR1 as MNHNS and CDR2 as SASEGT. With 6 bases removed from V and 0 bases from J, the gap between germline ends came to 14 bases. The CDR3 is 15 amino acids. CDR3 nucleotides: TGTGCCAGCAGCAGACAGGCTAATATGAACACTGAAGCTTTCTTT. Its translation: CASSRQANMNTEAFF.

In DNA, the CDR3 is TGTGCCAGCAGCTTAGATGTTGCGGGAGGGCCGATAGATACGCAGTATTTT. Amino acid sequence: CASSLDVAGGPIDTQYF. This chain links TRBV7-9 with TRBJ2-3; the match to TRBD2 covers 9 bases. CDR3 length equals 17 residues. V lost 1 base, J lost 5 bases, and 10 bases stayed unmatched. Germline lookup yields CDR1 SEHNR and CDR2 FQNEAQ (reference sequence).

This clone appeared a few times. The CDR3 spells CASRRQGINSPLHF. CDR3 in DNA: TGTGCCAGCAGAAGACAGGGGATTAATTCACCCCTCCACTTT. The chain carries TRBV2 and TRBJ1-6, with TRBD1 matching 8 bases. V was clipped by 6 bases and J by 6 bases; unmatched bases: 4. Germline V gene data show CDR1 as SNHLY and CDR2 as FYNNEI. CDR3 size: 14 residues.

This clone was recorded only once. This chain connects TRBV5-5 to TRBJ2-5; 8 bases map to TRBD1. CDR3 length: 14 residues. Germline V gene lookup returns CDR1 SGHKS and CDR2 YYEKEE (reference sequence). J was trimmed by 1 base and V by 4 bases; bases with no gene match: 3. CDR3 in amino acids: CASSIQGAQETQYF. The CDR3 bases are TGTGCCAGCAGCATCCAGGGGGCCCAAGAGACCCAGTACTTC.

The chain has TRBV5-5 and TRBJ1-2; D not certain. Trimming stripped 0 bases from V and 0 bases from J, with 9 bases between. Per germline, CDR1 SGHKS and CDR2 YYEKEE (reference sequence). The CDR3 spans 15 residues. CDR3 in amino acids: CASSLGVTSNYGYTF. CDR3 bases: TGTGCCAGCAGCTTGGGTGTCACATCTAACTATGGCTACACCTTC.

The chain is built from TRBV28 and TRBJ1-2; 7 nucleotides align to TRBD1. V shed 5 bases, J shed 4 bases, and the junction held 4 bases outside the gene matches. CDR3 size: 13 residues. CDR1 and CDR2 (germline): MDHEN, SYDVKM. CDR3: CASSQGEIYGYTF. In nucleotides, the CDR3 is TGTGCCAGCAGTCAGGGGGAAATCTATGGCTACACCTTC.

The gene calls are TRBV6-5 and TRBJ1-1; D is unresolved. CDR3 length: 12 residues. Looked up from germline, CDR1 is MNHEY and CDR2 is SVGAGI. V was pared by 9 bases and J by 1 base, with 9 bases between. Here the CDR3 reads CASIDTNTEAFF. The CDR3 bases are TGTGCCAGTATCGACACGAACACTGAAGCTTTCTTT.

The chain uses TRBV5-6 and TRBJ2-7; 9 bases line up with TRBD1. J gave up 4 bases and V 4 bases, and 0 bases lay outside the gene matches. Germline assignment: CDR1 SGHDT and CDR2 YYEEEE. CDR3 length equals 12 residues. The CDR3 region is CASSGQGYEQYF. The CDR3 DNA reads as TGTGCCAGCAGCGGACAGGGGTACGAGCAGTACTTC.